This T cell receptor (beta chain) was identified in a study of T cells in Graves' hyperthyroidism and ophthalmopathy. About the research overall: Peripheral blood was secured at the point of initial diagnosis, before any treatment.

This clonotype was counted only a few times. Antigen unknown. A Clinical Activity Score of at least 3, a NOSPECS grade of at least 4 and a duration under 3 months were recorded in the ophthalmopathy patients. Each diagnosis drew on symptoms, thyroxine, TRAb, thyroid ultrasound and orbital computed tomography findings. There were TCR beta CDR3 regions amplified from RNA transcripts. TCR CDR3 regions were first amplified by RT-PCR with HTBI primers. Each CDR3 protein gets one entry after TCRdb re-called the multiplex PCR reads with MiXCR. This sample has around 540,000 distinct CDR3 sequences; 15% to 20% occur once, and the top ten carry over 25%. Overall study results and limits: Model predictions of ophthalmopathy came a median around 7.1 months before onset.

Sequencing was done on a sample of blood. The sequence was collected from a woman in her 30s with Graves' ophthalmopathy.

The CDR3 is CASSPHQGLAGSYNEQFF. The DNA of the CDR3 is TGTGCCAGCAGCCCTCACCAGGGGCTAGCGGGCTCCTACAATGAGCAGTTCTTC. The chain has TRBV6-2 or TRBV6-3 and TRBJ2-1; 8 bases line up with TRBD2. The CDR3 runs 18 residues. V lost 6 bases, J lost 0 bases, and 13 bases stayed unmatched. Germline lookup yields CDR1 MNHEY and CDR2 SVGEGT.